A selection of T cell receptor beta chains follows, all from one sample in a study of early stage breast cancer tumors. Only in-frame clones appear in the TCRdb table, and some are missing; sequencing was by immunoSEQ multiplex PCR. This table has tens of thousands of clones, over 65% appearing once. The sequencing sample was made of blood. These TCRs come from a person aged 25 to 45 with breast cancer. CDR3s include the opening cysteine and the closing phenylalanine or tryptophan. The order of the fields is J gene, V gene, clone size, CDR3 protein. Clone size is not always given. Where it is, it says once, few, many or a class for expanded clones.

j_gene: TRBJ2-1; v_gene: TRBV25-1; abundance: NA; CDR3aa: CASSEYSGFGEQFF
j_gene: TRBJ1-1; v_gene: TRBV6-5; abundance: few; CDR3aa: CASGGGHVVTEAFF
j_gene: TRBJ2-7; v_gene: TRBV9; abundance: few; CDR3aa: CASSVGGSEQYF
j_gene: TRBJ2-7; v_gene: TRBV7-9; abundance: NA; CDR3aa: CASRPTGGESYEQYF
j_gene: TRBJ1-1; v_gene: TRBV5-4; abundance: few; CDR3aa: CASSLDILMNTEAFF
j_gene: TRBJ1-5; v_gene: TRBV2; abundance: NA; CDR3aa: CASTRGGQSNQPQHF
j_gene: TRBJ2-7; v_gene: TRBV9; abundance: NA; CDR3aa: CASSVGPFSYEQYF
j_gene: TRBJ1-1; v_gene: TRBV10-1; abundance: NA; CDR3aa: CASSESNGGRNTEAFF
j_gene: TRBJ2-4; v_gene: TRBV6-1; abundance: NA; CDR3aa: CATQSGFKNIQYF
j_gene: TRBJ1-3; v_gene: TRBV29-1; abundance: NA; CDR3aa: CSVVVSAGNTIYF
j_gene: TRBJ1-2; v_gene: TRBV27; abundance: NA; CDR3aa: CASSPGQGVEGYTF
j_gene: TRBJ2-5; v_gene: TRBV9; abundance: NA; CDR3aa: CASSVGTSGRSETQYF
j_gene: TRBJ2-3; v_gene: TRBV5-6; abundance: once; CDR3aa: CASSSEGSTDTQYF
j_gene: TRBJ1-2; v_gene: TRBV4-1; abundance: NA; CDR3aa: CASSQDGYGYTF
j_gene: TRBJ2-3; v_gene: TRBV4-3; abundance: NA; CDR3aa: CASSQDSLGVKTPTGQGGQYF
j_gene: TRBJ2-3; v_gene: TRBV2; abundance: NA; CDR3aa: CANQRLAPSDTQYF
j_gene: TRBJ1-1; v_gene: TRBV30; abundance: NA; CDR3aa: CAWSGGGAALEAFF
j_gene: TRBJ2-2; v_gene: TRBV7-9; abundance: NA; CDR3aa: CASSPSLAGERSGELFF
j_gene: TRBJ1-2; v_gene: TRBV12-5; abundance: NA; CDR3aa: CASGLPTPGVGYTF
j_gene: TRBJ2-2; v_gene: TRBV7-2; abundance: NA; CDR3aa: CASSLVLAGVSTGELFF
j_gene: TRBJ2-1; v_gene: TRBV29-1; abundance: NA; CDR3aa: CSAVPPFTFANEQFF
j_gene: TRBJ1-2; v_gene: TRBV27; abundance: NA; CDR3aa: CASSLEDWCYGYTF
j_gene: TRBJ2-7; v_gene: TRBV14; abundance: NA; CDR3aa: CASSPQGAFSYEQYF
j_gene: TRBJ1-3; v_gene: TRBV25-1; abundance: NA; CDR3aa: CASSGGWATGNTIYF
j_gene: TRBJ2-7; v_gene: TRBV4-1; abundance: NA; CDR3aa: CASSQDRAYEQYF
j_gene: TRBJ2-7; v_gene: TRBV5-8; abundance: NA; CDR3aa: CASSLEAGTGIHEQYF
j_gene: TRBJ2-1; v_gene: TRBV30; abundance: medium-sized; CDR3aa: CAWSVPGSSYNEQFF